The 10 T cell receptor beta chains given below trace back to one sample, sequenced in a study of cytomegalovirus exposure and HLA in healthy donors. Primers: 60 Vbeta forward and 13 Jbeta reverse. This table comes from immunoSEQ multiplex PCR, and its TCRdb copy is limited to in-frame clones, with some not included. The profile covers 150,000 or so clones, with approximately 70% appearing a single time and 2% to 2.5% taken by the ten largest. The sequenced sample was PBMCs. These receptors all stem from a woman in her sixties or seventies in good health and CMV-seropositive.

V gene TRBV4-2 combines with J gene TRBJ2-7; the match to TRBD1 covers 9 bases. J lost 6 bases, V lost 0 bases, and 9 bases had no gene match. This CDR3 comprises 16 residues. Germline CDR1 LGHNA, CDR2 YNFKEQ. CDR3 sequence reads: CASSQDWGQGDFEQYF. CDR3 DNA sequence: TGTGCCAGCAGCCAAGATTGGGGACAGGGAGACTTCGAGCAGTACTTC.

This clone was found a few times. The rearrangement joins TRBV27 to TRBJ2-1, with 13 nucleotides matching TRBD2. Trimming took 6 bases from V and 0 from J; bases not matched to a gene: 11. Looked up from germline, CDR1 is MNHEY and CDR2 is SMNVEV (reference sequence). The CDR3 consists of 19 residues. CDR3 sequence reads: CASRGTGTSGKYSYNEQFF. CDR3 nucleotide sequence: TGTGCCAGCAGGGGAACCGGGACTAGCGGGAAATACTCCTACAATGAGCAGTTCTTC.

The V call is TRBV29-1, the J call TRBJ1-1, with TRBD1 identical over 8 bases. Germline V gene lookup returns CDR1 SQVTM and CDR2 ANQGSEA. The CDR3 is made up of 13 amino acids. Trimming took 6 bases from V and 1 from J; bases not matched to a gene: 4. Here the CDR3 reads CSVGDRRNTEAFF. The CDR3 DNA reads as TGCAGCGTGGGGGACAGGAGGAACACTGAAGCTTTCTTT.

On this clone itself: The DNA is left out, because the CDR3 cannot be placed on it with certainty; the CDR3 is given as TCRdb lists it. This chain joins TRBV12-1 and TRBJ1-1; the DNA was not used to check the table's D call, TRBD1. TRBV12-1 corresponds to a pseudogene. The CDR3 contains 15 residues when both ends are counted. This CDR3 reads CASSFGRGSNTEAFF.

The chain recombines TRBV10-3 with TRBJ1-1; tentatively, D is TRBD1 (6 bases). The germline V gene encodes CDR1 ENHRY and CDR2 SYGVKD. The V gene lost 11 bases and the J gene lost 1 base, with 11 bases spanning the gap. The CDR3 is 12 residues long. CDR3 sequence: CAARTENTEAFF. CDR3 DNA: TGTGCCGCGAGGACAGAGAACACTGAAGCTTTCTTT.

The chain is built from TRBV11-3 and TRBJ1-1; D is ambiguous. This CDR3 contains 13 residues. The V end lost 2 bases, the J end lost 4 bases, and 8 bases lay between the germline ends. Germline V lookup: CDR1 SGHNT, CDR2 YENEEA. CDR3 coding DNA: TGTGCCAGCAGCTTATCCCTTAGCACTGAAGCTTTCTTT. Translation: CASSLSLSTEAFF.

The chain is built from TRBV18 and TRBJ2-1, with TRBD2 identical over 7 bases. CDR1 is KGHSH, CDR2 LQKENI, per germline. J gave up 9 bases and V 3 bases, and 8 bases lay outside the gene matches. The CDR3 extends over 14 amino acids. The CDR3 DNA is TGTGCCAGCTCACCGGGGCCGACTAGCATTGAGCAGTTCTTC. This encodes CASSPGPTSIEQFF.

The rearrangement joins TRBV10-3 to TRBJ2-1; 12 bases align to TRBD2. The CDR3 is 14 amino acids. The J segment lost 8 bases and the V segment lost 8 bases, leaving 7 bases of the junction unmatched. Germline CDR1 ENHRY, CDR2 SYGVKD. CDR3 loop: CAISRLAGEDEQFF. CDR3 bases: TGTGCCATCTCTCGACTAGCGGGAGAAGATGAGCAGTTCTTC.

This clone appeared a few times. This chain links TRBV5-1 with TRBJ2-7, with 7 bases aligning to TRBD1. This CDR3 has 13 residues. Germline-derived CDR1 and CDR2 are SGHRS and YFSETQ. V lost 4 bases to trimming and J lost 5 bases; unmatched junction nucleotides: 6. The CDR3 bases are TGCGCCAGCAGCACCTCTACAGGGGACGAGCAGTACTTC. Its protein product is CASSTSTGDEQYF.

The chain recombines TRBV5-4 with TRBJ1-2; TRBD1 agrees at 7 bases. The CDR3 loop spans 12 amino acids. Germline-derived CDR1 and CDR2 are SGHNT and YYREEE (reference sequence). The ends lost 5 bases at V and 4 bases at J; junction bases unmatched: 2. CDR3: CASSRQGYGYTF. The CDR3, as DNA: TGTGCCAGCAGTAGACAGGGCTATGGCTACACCTTC.